This passage covers 30 T cell receptor beta chains from one sample sequenced in a study of T-cell reconstitution after alpha-beta-depleted transplantation in children. The library targeted TCRbeta and was prepared with unique molecular identifiers. TCRdb recomputed calls from the PCR reads with MiXCR, one row per CDR3 protein. The sample contains 500,000 to 650,000 distinct CDR3 sequences, roughly an eighth of which appear only once. Sequencing was performed on PBMCs, mostly from graft donor cells, taken 180 days after TCRalphabeta/CD19-depleted stem cell transplant. The receptors originated from a female patient aged 2-9 years who had a stem cell transplant for aplastic anemia, so the T cells may come from the graft donor.

This clonotype was recorded at least ten times. The V and J genes are TRBV20-1 and TRBJ2-3; possibly TRBD1 for D (6 bases). This CDR3 region has 14 residues. Trimming removed 6 bases at V and 2 bases at J, with 15 bases between. CDR1 and CDR2 from the germline V gene are DFQATT and SNEGSKA (reference sequence). CDR3 DNA: TGCAGTGCCCCCTTCGTGGGGGCCACAGATACGCAGTATTTT. This gives the protein CSAPFVGATDTQYF.

This clonotype was recorded at least ten times. The chain combines TRBV5-1 with TRBJ2-4; weak D call: TRBD2 (5 bases). In germline, CDR1 is SGHRS, CDR2 YFSETQ. V was clipped by 1 base and J by 7 bases, with 15 bases between them. The CDR3 loop spans 15 amino acids. CDR3 sequence reads: CASSLMSGLSNIQYF. The CDR3 DNA reads TGCGCCAGCAGCTTGATGAGCGGACTCTCGAACATTCAGTACTTC.

V is TRBV7-2 and J is TRBJ2-3; D gene unclear. V was shortened by 1 base and J by 6 bases, with 20 bases between the two germline ends. Per germline, CDR1 SGHTA and CDR2 FQGNSA. The CDR3 has 17 amino acids. Here the CDR3 reads CASSLGSTGQVVDTQYF. The CDR3 DNA reads TGTGCCAGCAGCTTAGGATCGACGGGCCAGGTTGTGGATACGCAGTATTTT.

This clonotype has a count of ten or more. The chain carries TRBV7-2 and TRBJ2-7, with 10 bases matching TRBD2. The CDR3 length is 16 residues. V dropped 0 bases and J dropped 3; count of bases not matched to a gene: 5. CDR1 SGHTA and CDR2 FQGNSA come from the germline V gene. CDR3 sequence (DNA): TGTGCCAGCAGCTTAGCGCGAGGACTAGCGGTCTACGAGCAGTACTTC. Residues: CASSLARGLAVYEQYF.

The chain recombines TRBV12-3 or TRBV12-4 with TRBJ2-4, with no clear D. The CDR3 length is 14 residues. Trimming left V 5 bases short and J 10 bases short, with 18 bases between. CDR3 loop: CASSTRRSFWIQYF. Here the CDR3 DNA reads TGTGCCAGCAGTACCCGACGGAGCTTCTGGATTCAGTACTTC.

This clonotype has ten or more counts. The V gene is TRBV15, the J gene TRBJ2-1; no clear D. Germline CDR1 and CDR2: LNHNV and YYDKDF (reference sequence). Deletions cut 0 bases from V and 5 bases from J, with 20 bases between. The CDR3 has 18 amino acids. CDR3 sequence reads: CATSRDLSALPSDNEQFF. CDR3 in DNA: TGTGCCACCAGCAGAGATCTATCTGCTCTGCCATCAGACAATGAGCAGTTCTTC.

This clonotype showed up many times. The chain links TRBV13 to TRBJ2-1; TRBD2 might be the D (5 bases). Germline V gene sequence: CDR1 PRHDT, CDR2 FYEKMQ (reference sequence). This CDR3 is 15 amino acids long. V was pared by 2 bases and J by 0 bases, with 8 bases between. The CDR3 coding sequence is TGTGCCAGCAGCTTAATGGGGAGCTCCTACAATGAGCAGTTCTTC. Its protein is CASSLMGSSYNEQFF.

This clonotype was recorded a few times. The V and J genes are TRBV20-1 and TRBJ1-1; a weak D match, TRBD1 (6 bases). Trimming took off 3 bases at V and 2 bases at J, with 7 bases between the two ends. The CDR3 is 12 amino acids. CDR1 DFQATT and CDR2 SNEGSKA come from the germline V gene (reference sequence). The CDR3 bases are TGCAGTGCTAGGGACAGCAACACTGAAGCTTTCTTT. This translates into CSARDSNTEAFF.

The rearrangement links TRBV5-1 to TRBJ2-5; 8 bases line up with TRBD1. The CDR3 has 12 residues. Unmatched junction bases numbered 6, after V lost 4 bases and J lost 10 bases. From germline, CDR1 is SGHRS and CDR2 YFSETQ. The CDR3 reads CASSMDRADQYF. DNA of the CDR3: TGCGCCAGCAGCATGGACAGGGCGGACCAGTACTTC.

This chain uses TRBV7-2 with TRBJ2-7, with 8 bases lining up with TRBD2. The V gene end was trimmed by 5 bases and the J gene end by 6 bases; junction bases not matched to a gene: 9. CDR1 is SGHTA and CDR2 is FQGNSA in the germline V gene. The CDR3 consists of 14 residues. The CDR3 DNA reads as TGTGCCAGCAGCACCGGACTAGCCCCCTCCGAGCAGTACGTC. This encodes CASSTGLAPSEQYV.

The genes are TRBV11-2 and TRBJ2-7; D is undetermined. Trimming pared 5 bases from V and 2 bases from J, leaving 13 bases between. Per the germline V gene, CDR1 is SGHAT and CDR2 is FQNNGV. The CDR3 totals 14 residues. The CDR3 loop reads CASSQVFSPYEQYV. The CDR3, as DNA: TGTGCCAGCAGCCAGGTTTTTTCTCCCTACGAGCAGTACGTC.

The chain joins TRBV5-1 to TRBJ2-7, with 12 bases matching TRBD2. The CDR3 has 16 residues. Losses at the gene ends were 2 bases for V and 1 base for J; bases not matched to a gene: 4. Germline V lookup: CDR1 SGHRS, CDR2 YFSETQ. DNA for the CDR3: TGCGCCAGCAGCTTTGGACTAGCGGGATCTTCCTACGAGCAGTACGTC. It encodes CASSFGLAGSSYEQYV.

The V call is TRBV6-2 or TRBV6-3, the J call TRBJ2-1, with a weak D call TRBD1 (6 bases). The CDR3 sequence is 15 residues long. Trimming shortened V by 5 bases and J by 3 bases, and 14 bases separated the two germline ends. Germline CDR1 reads MNHEY; CDR2 reads SVGEGT. This CDR3 is CASSQSGAGYNEQFF. CDR3 nucleotide sequence: TGTGCCAGCAGTCAATCAGGGGCTGGCTACAATGAGCAGTTCTTC.

As DNA, the CDR3 is TGTGCCAGCGACATAGGAGAGACCCAGTACTTC. Translating gives CASDIGETQYF. The genes are TRBV7-2 and TRBJ2-5, with no clear D. The V gene's germline CDR1 is SGHTA and CDR2 FQGNSA. The CDR3 has 11 residues. V lost 8 bases and J 4 bases, leaving 8 bases between the germline ends.

This clonotype was observed a handful of times. CDR3: CASSLSFGLTYNEQFF. The CDR3 DNA follows: TGTGCCAGCAGTTTATCGTTTGGACTCACCTACAATGAGCAGTTCTTC. This chain uses TRBV27 with TRBJ2-1, with D tentatively TRBD2 (5 bases). This CDR3 has 16 residues. Germline CDR1 is MNHEY and CDR2 is SMNVEV (reference sequence). Deletions cut 0 bases from V and 2 bases from J, with 11 bases between.

The gene calls are TRBV20-1 and TRBJ1-1; TRBD1 matches 7 bases. Germline values: CDR1 DFQATT, CDR2 SNEGSKA (reference sequence). CDR3 length: 14 residues. The junction had 8 bases not matched to a gene; V was cut back by 3 bases and J by 4 bases. The chain's CDR3 is CSASKQGRSTEAFF. The CDR3 DNA sequence: TGCAGTGCTAGTAAACAGGGGAGGTCCACTGAAGCTTTCTTT.

This chain links TRBV12-3 or TRBV12-4 with TRBJ1-2; no definite D call. The CDR3 is made up of 14 amino acids. With 5 bases removed from V and 4 bases from J, the gap between germline ends came to 14 bases. CDR3 DNA: TGTGCCAGCAGTATACGACTCTTCGGCTATGGCTACACCTTC. Translation: CASSIRLFGYGYTF.

This clonotype was detected a few times. V usage is TRBV4-3 and J usage is TRBJ1-4, with 8 bases fitting TRBD1. CDR1 and CDR2 (germline): LGHNA, YSLEER. The V and J ends lost 1 base and 5 bases, in that order; junction bases with no gene match: 9. This CDR3 is 17 amino acids long. CDR3 loop: CASSQAPIRQGNEKLFF. The CDR3 nucleotides are TGCGCCAGCAGCCAAGCTCCCATACGACAGGGGAATGAAAAACTGTTTTTT.

This chain joins TRBV7-3 and TRBJ2-7, with D perhaps TRBD2 (6 bases). Germline-derived CDR1 and CDR2 are SGHTA and FQGTGA. This CDR3 comprises 18 residues. V was shortened by 5 bases and J by 4 bases, with 27 bases between the two germline ends. In nucleotides, the CDR3 is TGTGCCAGCAGCCCGAGGGGTATGAGATCGGGAGAGTCTTACGAGCAGTACTTC. Protein: CASSPRGMRSGESYEQYF.

At least ten counts were recorded for this clonotype. This chain uses TRBV5-1 with TRBJ2-2; D may match TRBD1 or TRBD2 (5 bases each). The germline gives CDR1 SGHRS, CDR2 YFSETQ. The V gene lost 7 bases and the J gene lost 5 bases, with 9 bases spanning the gap. The CDR3 loop spans 12 amino acids. CDR3 in DNA: TGCGCCAGCTCCTGGGGGACCGGGGAGCTGTTTTTT. Residues: CASSWGTGELFF.

This clonotype was counted between two and nine times. V is TRBV11-2 and J is TRBJ2-1; tentatively, D is TRBD2 (6 bases). V was trimmed by 1 base and J by 4 bases, leaving 26 bases between them. Germline V gives CDR1 SGHAT, CDR2 FQNNGV. The CDR3 length is 20 residues. CDR3 coding DNA: TGTGCCAGCAGCTTAGTGGGCGGGAAGATCCCCCTCGTACCGTACAATGAGCAGTTCTTC. Its protein is CASSLVGGKIPLVPYNEQFF.

The chain combines TRBV19 with TRBJ2-7; 8 nucleotides match TRBD2. V was clipped by 6 bases and J by 4 bases; unmatched bases: 14. The CDR3 runs 16 residues. Germline V gene data show CDR1 as LNHDA and CDR2 as SQIVND (reference sequence). The CDR3 here is CASRRSGGPDWYEQYF. CDR3 nucleotide sequence: TGTGCCAGTAGGAGGTCGGGAGGGCCGGATTGGTACGAGCAGTACTTC.

V gene TRBV20-1 combines with J gene TRBJ2-5, with TRBD2 matching over 13 bases. This CDR3 is 16 amino acids long. The trim removed 3 bases at V and 4 bases at J, leaving 8 bases unmatched. CDR1 is DFQATT, CDR2 SNEGSKA, per germline (reference sequence). CDR3 region: CSASRPWTSGRETQYF. As DNA, the CDR3 is TGCAGTGCTAGCCGCCCCTGGACTAGCGGGAGAGAGACCCAGTACTTC.

The genes are TRBV30 and TRBJ1-1; unclear D gene. The CDR3 has 14 residues. The V end was cut by 2 bases, the J end by 0 bases, with 10 bases between. The germline gives CDR1 GTSNPN, CDR2 SVGIG (reference sequence). This CDR3 reads CAWSLAGLNTEAFF. In DNA, the CDR3 is TGTGCCTGGAGTCTGGCCGGTTTGAACACTGAAGCTTTCTTT.

V usage is TRBV20-1 and J usage is TRBJ2-5, with D perhaps assigned TRBD1 or TRBD2 (5 bases each). Germline CDR1 is DFQATT and CDR2 is SNEGSKA (reference sequence). The CDR3 runs to 16 residues. V was trimmed by 0 bases and J by 4 bases, leaving 18 bases between them. The CDR3 is CSARDWLLGPPETQYF. As DNA, the CDR3 is TGCAGTGCTAGAGATTGGCTGTTGGGACCTCCAGAGACCCAGTACTTC.

Concerning this clonotype itself: A much larger clone is a single base away; this may be a read error. The chain is built from TRBV7-2 and TRBJ1-2; D is uncertain. V was shortened by 2 bases and J by 5 bases, with 9 bases between the two germline ends. The length of the CDR3 is 13 residues. Per germline, CDR1 SGHTA and CDR2 FQGNSA. CDR3 DNA: TGTGCCAGCAGCTTATGCGGCAGTTATGGCTACACCTTC. Amino acid sequence: CASSLCGSYGYTF. Full variable domain (missing parts from reference TRBV7-2 and TRBJ1-2): GAGVSQSPSNKVTEKGKDVELRCDPISGHTALYWYRQSLGQGLEFLIYFQGNSAPDKSGLPSDRFSAERTGGSVSTLTIQRTQQEDSAVYLCASSLCGSYGYTFGSGTRLTVV.

This clonotype was counted between two and nine times. The rearrangement links TRBV2 to TRBJ2-4; 11 nucleotides line up with TRBD1. The germline V gene encodes CDR1 SNHLY and CDR2 FYNNEI. CDR3 length: 16 amino acids. V lost 7 bases and J lost 2; bases outside the gene matches: 7. The CDR3 bases are TGTGCCAGCAATTACGGACAGGGGGCGTCCAAAAACATTCAGTACTTC. Its protein product is CASNYGQGASKNIQYF.

This clonotype appeared many times. The chain combines TRBV12-3 or TRBV12-4 with TRBJ2-3, with D uncertain. The CDR3 has 11 amino acids. Trimming left V 3 bases short and J 5 bases short, with 3 bases between. CDR3 sequence reads: CASSFKDTQYF. The DNA for the CDR3 is TGTGCCAGCAGTTTTAAAGATACGCAGTATTTT.

The CDR3 sequence: CASSPAGSNEQYF. Written as DNA, the CDR3 is TGTGCCAGCTCACCCGCAGGTTCCAACGAGCAGTACTTC. This chain connects TRBV18 to TRBJ2-7; D gene ambiguous. Trimming removed 3 bases at V and 5 bases at J, with 11 bases between. This CDR3 has 13 amino acids. Per germline, CDR1 KGHSH and CDR2 LQKENI.

Ten or more counts support this clonotype. The CDR3 protein is CSASQFSGNTIYF. CDR3 coding DNA: TGCAGTGCTAGCCAGTTCTCTGGAAACACCATATATTTT. The chain couples TRBV20-1 to TRBJ1-3; D remains unclear. Germline CDR1 and CDR2: DFQATT and SNEGSKA (reference sequence). The CDR3 runs 13 residues. V was cut by 3 bases and J by 0 bases, with 6 bases left in between.